The 21 T cell receptor beta chains below all came from one sample that was sequenced in a study of T cell changes during pregnancy in multiple sclerosis. The protocol was immunoSEQ multiplex PCR, while the TCRdb copy is restricted to in-frame clones and leaves out a portion. The repertoire consists of 79,000 or so clones, with 75% to 95% occurring once and the leading ten covering 1.5% to 2%. Here the sequenced sample was peripheral blood, taken in the first trimester of pregnancy. The receptors stem from a female donor in good health, enrolled as a control in a pregnancy study.

The chain recombines TRBV10-2 with TRBJ2-7; 9 bases are a match to TRBD1. Germline loops: CDR1 WSHSY, CDR2 SAAADI. The CDR3 contains 14 residues. Unmatched junction bases numbered 10, after V lost 6 bases and J lost 7 bases. CDR3 bases: TGCGCCAGCAGGGACAGGGGCCGGCGGGGGGAGCAGTACTTC. Amino acids: CASRDRGRRGEQYF.

The chain employs TRBV5-5 and TRBJ2-5; maybe TRBD2 (7 bases). This CDR3 comprises 15 residues. V was clipped by 4 bases and J by 2 bases, with 15 bases between them. Germline V gene data show CDR1 as SGHKS and CDR2 as YYEKEE (reference sequence). CDR3 bases: TGTGCCAGCAGCCATAGGGGGGGGTTACAAGAGACCCAGTACTTC. Amino acid sequence: CASSHRGGLQETQYF.

The genes are TRBV4-3 and TRBJ1-2, with D hard to call. In germline, CDR1 is LGHNA, CDR2 YSLEER. V was clipped by 0 bases and J by 3 bases, with 17 bases between them. This CDR3 has 17 residues. CDR3: CASSQDRISGSDYGYTF. Written as DNA, the CDR3 is TGCGCCAGCAGCCAAGATCGGATTTCGGGTTCCGACTATGGCTACACCTTC.

V gene TRBV6-5 combines with J gene TRBJ1-5, with D possibly matching TRBD1 (5 bases). The V gene lost 5 bases and the J gene lost 4 bases, with 15 bases spanning the gap. Germline lookup yields CDR1 MNHEY and CDR2 SVGAGI. The CDR3 is 15 residues long. For the CDR3, the DNA is TGTGCCAGCAGTAAGAGCTGGGGGGGGAATCAGCCCCAGCATTTT. Protein sequence: CASSKSWGGNQPQHF.

This sequence joins TRBV7-2 and TRBJ1-6; D is possibly TRBD1 (5 bases). Germline lookup yields CDR1 SGHTA and CDR2 FQGNSA. The CDR3 totals 15 residues. V was shortened by 1 base and J by 5 bases, with 9 bases between the two germline ends. CDR3 in amino acids: CASSLGPGNNSPLHF. The CDR3 DNA is TGTGCCAGCAGCTTAGGTCCAGGGAATAATTCACCCCTCCACTTT.

The chain joins TRBV6-1 to TRBJ1-6, with D perhaps TRBD1 (6 bases). CDR1 is MNHNS, CDR2 SASEGT, per germline. V was pared by 4 bases and J by 7 bases, with 11 bases between. There are 14 residues in the CDR3. The CDR3 nucleotides read TGTGCCAGCAGTGCTGGACAGTCCAATTCACCCCTCCACTTT. As protein: CASSAGQSNSPLHF.

In this sample, this clone turned up once. The V call is TRBV30, the J call TRBJ2-5; 9 nucleotides match TRBD1. Germline CDR1 reads GTSNPN; CDR2 reads SVGIG (reference sequence). CDR3 length: 15 amino acids. Trimming removed 1 base from V and 5 bases from J; junction bases left unmatched: 8. CDR3: CAWSGGTGKGETQYF. The CDR3 coding sequence is TGTGCCTGGAGTGGAGGGACAGGGAAGGGGGAGACCCAGTACTTC.

The chain links TRBV19 to TRBJ1-2; D is ambiguous. The germline V and J ends were trimmed by 11 bases and 8 bases, with 12 bases remaining between them. Germline CDR1 LNHDA, CDR2 SQIVND (reference sequence). This CDR3 has 10 amino acids. The CDR3 region is CASGGGGYTF. As DNA, the CDR3 is TGTGCCTCCGGAGGAGGCGGCTACACCTTC.

The gene calls are TRBV29-1 and TRBJ2-1, with a tentative D call TRBD2 (5 bases). The CDR3 runs 14 residues. Between the trimmed V and J ends, which lost 4 bases and 9 bases, there was a span of 19 bases. The germline CDR1 and CDR2 sequences are SQVTM and ANQGSEA. DNA for the CDR3: TGCAGCGTTGGGGCCCCCACTAGTTTCGGTGAGCAGTTCTTC. Translation gives CSVGAPTSFGEQFF.

This clone was seen once. The chain joins TRBV10-3 to TRBJ1-4, with D unclear. V lost 0 bases, J lost 1 base, and 15 bases lay in between. This CDR3 comprises 18 residues. The germline gives CDR1 ENHRY, CDR2 SYGVKD. CDR3 sequence (DNA): TGTGCCATCAGTGAGTCGAAGGCAGGTTTGATAACTAATGAAAAACTGTTTTTT. This codes for CAISESKAGLITNEKLFF.

The V gene is TRBV6-4, the J gene TRBJ1-2; D perhaps matches TRBD1 (5 bases). The CDR3 contains 13 residues. The V end was cut by 2 bases, the J end by 3 bases, with 7 bases between. CDR1 is MRHNA and CDR2 is SNTAGT in the germline V gene. CDR3 region: CASSDGGYYGYTF. The CDR3 bases are TGTGCCAGCAGTGACGGGGGGTACTATGGCTACACCTTC.

This chain's CDR3 is CAWSVGDRQNTEAFF. The DNA for the CDR3 is TGTGCCTGGAGTGTAGGGGACAGGCAGAACACTGAAGCTTTCTTT. The gene calls are TRBV30 and TRBJ1-1; 8 positions match TRBD1. V lost 0 bases to trimming and J lost 1 base; unmatched junction nucleotides: 4. This CDR3 has 15 residues. Germline V gives CDR1 GTSNPN, CDR2 SVGIG (reference sequence).

The chain employs TRBV29-1 and TRBJ1-1; 11 bases map to TRBD1. The CDR3 runs to 13 residues. CDR1 is SQVTM and CDR2 is ANQGSEA in the germline V gene. J gave up 5 bases and V 7 bases, and 6 bases lay outside the gene matches. CDR3 coding DNA: TGCAGCGGTTGGGACAGGGGGTCTACTGAAGCTTTCTTT. Translation: CSGWDRGSTEAFF.

This clone was observed once. This sequence joins TRBV4-3 and TRBJ2-7, with 8 bases aligning to TRBD1. The CDR3 spans 15 residues. CDR1 LGHNA and CDR2 YSLEER come from the germline V gene. Trimming cost V 0 bases and J 6 bases; bases outside gene matches: 7. The CDR3 sequence: CASSQDRRGLSEQYF. Here the CDR3 DNA reads TGCGCCAGCAGCCAAGATCGCAGGGGGCTGTCCGAGCAGTACTTC.

The rearrangement joins TRBV28 to TRBJ1-4; a weak D match, TRBD1 (6 bases). The germline gives CDR1 MDHEN, CDR2 SYDVKM. The CDR3 is 15 residues long. V was clipped by 6 bases and J by 8 bases, with 19 bases between them. CDR3 DNA: TGTGCCAGCAGGAACGCGGAAGGGGGAAGAGAAAAACTGTTTTTT. Its protein product is CASRNAEGGREKLFF.

The V and J genes are TRBV19 and TRBJ1-2; 7 positions match TRBD1. The CDR3 spans 16 residues. CDR1 is LNHDA and CDR2 is SQIVND in the germline V gene (reference sequence). Unmatched junction bases numbered 6, after V lost 1 base and J lost 1 base. The CDR3 region is CASSIAGGRLNYGYTF. The CDR3 DNA reads as TGTGCCAGTAGTATAGCAGGGGGTCGGCTTAACTATGGCTACACCTTC.

The chain has TRBV7-9 and TRBJ1-2, with D hard to call. This CDR3 spans 16 amino acids. The germline gives CDR1 SEHNR, CDR2 FQNEAQ (reference sequence). V gave up 0 bases and J gave up 2 bases, with 13 bases separating them. The CDR3 DNA follows: TGTGCCAGCAGCTTAGCGGGCCAGGTCCTAAACTATGGCTACACCTTC. It translates to CASSLAGQVLNYGYTF.

The chain joins TRBV7-9 to TRBJ2-2; D is undetermined. Germline values: CDR1 SEHNR, CDR2 FQNEAQ (reference sequence). The V and J ends lost 1 base and 5 bases respectively, with 8 bases between them. There are 14 residues in the CDR3. The CDR3 reads CASSLGGGTGELFF. CDR3 coding DNA: TGTGCCAGCAGCTTAGGCGGTGGGACCGGGGAGCTGTTTTTT. Using reference TRBV7-9 and TRBJ2-2 for the parts outside the CDR3, the full variable domain is DTGVSQNPRHKITKRGQNVTFRCDPISEHNRLYWYRQTLGQGPEFLTYFQNEAQLEKSRLLSDRFSAERPKGSFSTLEIQRTEQGDSAMYLCASSLGGGTGELFFGEGSRLTVL.

V gene TRBV29-1 combines with J gene TRBJ2-1, with D hard to call. Trimming removed 4 bases at V and 3 bases at J, with 4 bases between. Looked up from germline, CDR1 is SQVTM and CDR2 is ANQGSEA. This CDR3 is 11 amino acids long. DNA for the CDR3: TGCAGCGTTGCCAGCTACAATGAGCAGTTCTTC. Its protein is CSVASYNEQFF.

Points on this clone: An end of the junction differs from the germline gene, which may be a read error. The chain has TRBV15 and TRBJ1-2; a weak D match, TRBD1 (5 bases). The germline CDR1 and CDR2 sequences are LNHNV and YYDKDF (reference sequence). CDR3 length: 14 residues. In DNA, the CDR3 is TGTGCCACCAGATTGGCGGGGGACCCCTATGGCTACGCCTTC. This gives the protein CATRLAGDPYGYAF.

The gene calls are TRBV7-9 and TRBJ1-2, with 7 positions matching TRBD1. The junction had 12 bases not matched to a gene; V was cut back by 5 bases and J by 6 bases. CDR1 and CDR2 from the germline V gene are SEHNR and FQNEAQ (reference sequence). The CDR3 has 15 amino acids. The CDR3 bases are TGTGCCAGCAGCGTTAAGGAGGGACAGTCGCATGGCTACACCTTC. It translates to CASSVKEGQSHGYTF.